This section outlines one TCR beta chain sequence together with its context. Its antigen is as yet unknown. The CDR3 totals 15 residues. Germline CDR1 is MNHEY and CDR2 is SMNVEV (reference sequence). Trimming took 2 bases from V and 4 from J, leaving 14 bases between them. The donors were part of the roughly 120-subject validation cohort, which stood apart from the approximately 670-subject first cohort. This entry comes from a study of cytomegalovirus exposure and HLA in healthy donors. Findings and limits, study-wide: Specificity for CMV antigens was confirmed in vitro for a few of the CMV-associated chains. In a later analysis, first-cohort TCR clusters were found to tend to co-occur in the roughly 120 validation repertoires. As was reported, the classifier diagnosed cytomegalovirus status with high specificity and sensitivity.

Only in-frame clones appear in the TCRdb table, and some are missing; sequencing was by immunoSEQ multiplex PCR. The sample lists about 260,000 clones; about 92% were seen once. This clonotype was obtained from a woman younger than 45 in good health and CMV-seronegative. Material for sequencing was PBMCs. The V gene is TRBV27, the J gene TRBJ1-1; possibly TRBD1 for D (5 bases). CDR3 amino acids: CASSLGGEVSTEAFF. CDR3 sequence (DNA): TGTGCCAGCAGTTTAGGGGGGGAGGTGAGCACTGAAGCTTTCTTT.